The source of this TCR beta chain is a study of blood T cell repertoires in COVID-19. The V end was cut by 3 bases, the J end by 2 bases, with 13 bases between. Per germline, CDR1 SGHRS and CDR2 YFSETQ. CDR3 size: 15 residues. Libraries were prepared by immunoSEQ multiplex PCR; TCRdb keeps only in-frame clonotypes and omits some of them. The sample carries 380,000 or so clones, about 88% recorded once. Sequences were obtained from peripheral blood. The TCR comes from a woman in her fifties or sixties with COVID-19, enrolled during active disease. The rearrangement uses TRBV5-1 and TRBJ2-3; a possible D gene is TRBD1 (6 bases). The CDR3 region has the DNA TGCGCCAGCAGCTGGGACACCACACCCACAGATACGCAGTATTTT. It specifies CASSWDTTPTDTQYF.